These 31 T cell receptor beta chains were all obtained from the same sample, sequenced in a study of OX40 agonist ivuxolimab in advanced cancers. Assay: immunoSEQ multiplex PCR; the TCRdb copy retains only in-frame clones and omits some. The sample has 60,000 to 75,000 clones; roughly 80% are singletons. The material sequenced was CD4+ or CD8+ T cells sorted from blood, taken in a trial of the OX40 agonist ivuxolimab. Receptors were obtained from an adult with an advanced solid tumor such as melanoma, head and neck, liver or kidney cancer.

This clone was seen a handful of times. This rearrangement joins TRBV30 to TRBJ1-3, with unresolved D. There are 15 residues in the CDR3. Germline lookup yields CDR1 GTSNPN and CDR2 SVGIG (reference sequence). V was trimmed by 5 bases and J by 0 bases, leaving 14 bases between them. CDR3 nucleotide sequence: TGTGCCTGGCATCTCCCCCGGTTCTCTGGAAACACCATATATTTT. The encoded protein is CAWHLPRFSGNTIYF.

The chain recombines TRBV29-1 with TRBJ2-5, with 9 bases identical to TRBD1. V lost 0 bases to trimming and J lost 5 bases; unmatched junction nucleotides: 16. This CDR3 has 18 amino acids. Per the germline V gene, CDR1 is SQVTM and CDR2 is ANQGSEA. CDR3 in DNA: TGCAGCGTTGAAGACCCCCGGGACAGGGTTGGTATGGGGGAGACCCAGTACTTC. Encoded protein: CSVEDPRDRVGMGETQYF.

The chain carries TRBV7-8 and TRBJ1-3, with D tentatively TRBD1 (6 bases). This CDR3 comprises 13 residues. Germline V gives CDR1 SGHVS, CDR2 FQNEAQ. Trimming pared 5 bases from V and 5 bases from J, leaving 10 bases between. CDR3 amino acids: CASSHRGRNTIYF. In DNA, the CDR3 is TGTGCCAGCAGCCACCGGGGGCGAAACACCATATATTTT.

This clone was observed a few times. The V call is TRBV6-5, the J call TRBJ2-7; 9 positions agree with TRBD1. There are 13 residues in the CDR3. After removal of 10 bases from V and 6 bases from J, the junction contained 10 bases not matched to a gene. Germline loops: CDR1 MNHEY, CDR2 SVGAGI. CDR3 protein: CATAWDRAGEQYF. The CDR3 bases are TGTGCCACCGCCTGGGACAGGGCAGGCGAGCAGTACTTC.

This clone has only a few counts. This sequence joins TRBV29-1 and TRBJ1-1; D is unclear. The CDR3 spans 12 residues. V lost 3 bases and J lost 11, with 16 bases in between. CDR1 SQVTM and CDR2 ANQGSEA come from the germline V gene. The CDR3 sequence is CSVEPGVRSAFF. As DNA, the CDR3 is TGCAGCGTTGAGCCGGGAGTCAGGAGTGCTTTCTTT. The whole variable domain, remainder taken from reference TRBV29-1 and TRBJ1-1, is SAVISQKPSRDICQRGTSLTIQCQVDSQVTMMFWYRQQPGQSLTLIATANQGSEATYESGFVIDKFPISRPNLTFSTLTVSNMSPEDSSIYLCSVEPGVRSAFFGQGTRLTVV.

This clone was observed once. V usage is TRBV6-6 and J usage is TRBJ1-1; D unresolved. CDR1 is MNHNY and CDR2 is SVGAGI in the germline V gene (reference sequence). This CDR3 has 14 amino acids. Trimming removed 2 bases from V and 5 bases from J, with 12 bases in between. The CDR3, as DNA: TGTGCCAGCAGTTACCCGAGCGGAGAAACTGAAGCTTTCTTT. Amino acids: CASSYPSGETEAFF.

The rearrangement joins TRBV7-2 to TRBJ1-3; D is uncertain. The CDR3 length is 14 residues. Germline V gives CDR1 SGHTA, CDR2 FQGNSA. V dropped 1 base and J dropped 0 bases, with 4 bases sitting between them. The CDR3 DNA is TGTGCCAGCAGCTTAGTCCACTCTGGAAACACCATATATTTT. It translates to CASSLVHSGNTIYF.

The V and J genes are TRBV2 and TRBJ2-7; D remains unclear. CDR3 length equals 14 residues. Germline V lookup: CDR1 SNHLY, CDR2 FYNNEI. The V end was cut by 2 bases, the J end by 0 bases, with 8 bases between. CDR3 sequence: CASSESPFSYEQYF. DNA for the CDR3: TGTGCCAGCAGTGAATCACCCTTCTCCTACGAGCAGTACTTC. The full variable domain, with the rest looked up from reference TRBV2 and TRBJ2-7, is EPEVTQTPSHQVTQMGQEVILRCVPISNHLYFYWYRQILGQKVEFLVSFYNNEISEKSEIFDDQFSVERPDGSNFTLKIRSTKLEDSAMYFCASSESPFSYEQYFGPGTRLTVT.

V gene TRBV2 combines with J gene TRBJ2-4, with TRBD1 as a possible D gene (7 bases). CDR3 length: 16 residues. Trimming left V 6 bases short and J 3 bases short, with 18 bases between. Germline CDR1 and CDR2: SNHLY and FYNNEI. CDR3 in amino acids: CASRAGTVGGKNIQYF. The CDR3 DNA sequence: TGTGCCAGCAGGGCCGGGACAGTCGGGGGCAAAAACATTCAGTACTTC.

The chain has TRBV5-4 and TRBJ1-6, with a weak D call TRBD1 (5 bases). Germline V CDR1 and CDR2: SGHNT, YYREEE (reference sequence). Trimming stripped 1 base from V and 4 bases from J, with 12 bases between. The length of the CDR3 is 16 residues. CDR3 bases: TGTGCCAGCAGCTTGCTCCAGGGCGTTTATAATTCACCCCTCCACTTT. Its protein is CASSLLQGVYNSPLHF.

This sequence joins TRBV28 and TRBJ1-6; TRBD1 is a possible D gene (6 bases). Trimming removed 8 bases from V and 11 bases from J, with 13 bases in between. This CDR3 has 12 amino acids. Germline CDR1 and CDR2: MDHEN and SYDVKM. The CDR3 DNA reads TGTGCCAGCTGGGACAAAGGTACACCCCTCCACTTT. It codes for CASWDKGTPLHF.

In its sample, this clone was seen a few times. The CDR3 loop is CASSLIGVNTEAFF. CDR3 DNA: TGCGCCAGCAGCTTGATCGGGGTGAACACTGAAGCTTTCTTT. The gene calls are TRBV5-1 and TRBJ1-1; D is ambiguous. This CDR3 contains 14 residues. V was trimmed by 1 base and J by 0 bases, leaving 7 bases between them. Germline values: CDR1 SGHRS, CDR2 YFSETQ.

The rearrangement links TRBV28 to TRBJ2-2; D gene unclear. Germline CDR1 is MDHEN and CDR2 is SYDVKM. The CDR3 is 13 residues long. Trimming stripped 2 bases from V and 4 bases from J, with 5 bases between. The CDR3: CASSLGRTGELFF. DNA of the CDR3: TGTGCCAGCAGTTTAGGTCGCACCGGGGAGCTGTTTTTT.

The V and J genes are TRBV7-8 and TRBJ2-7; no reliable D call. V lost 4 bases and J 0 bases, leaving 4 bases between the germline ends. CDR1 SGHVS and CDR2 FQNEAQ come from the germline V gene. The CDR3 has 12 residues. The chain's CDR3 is CASSSSSYEQYF. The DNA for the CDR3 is TGTGCCAGCAGCTCGAGCTCCTACGAGCAGTACTTC.

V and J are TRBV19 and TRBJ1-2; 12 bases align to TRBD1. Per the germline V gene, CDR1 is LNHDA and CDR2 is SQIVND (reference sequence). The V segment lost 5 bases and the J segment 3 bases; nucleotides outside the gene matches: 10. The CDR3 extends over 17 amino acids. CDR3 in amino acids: CASSVRDRGRADYGYTF. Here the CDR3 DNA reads TGTGCCAGTAGTGTCCGGGACAGGGGGCGCGCGGACTATGGCTACACCTTC.

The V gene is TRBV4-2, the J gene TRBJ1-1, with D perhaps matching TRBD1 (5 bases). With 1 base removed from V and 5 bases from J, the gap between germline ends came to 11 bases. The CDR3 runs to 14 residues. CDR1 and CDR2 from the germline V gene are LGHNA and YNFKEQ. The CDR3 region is CASSQVGGETEAFF. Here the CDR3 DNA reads TGTGCCAGCAGCCAAGTGGGGGGGGAGACTGAAGCTTTCTTT.

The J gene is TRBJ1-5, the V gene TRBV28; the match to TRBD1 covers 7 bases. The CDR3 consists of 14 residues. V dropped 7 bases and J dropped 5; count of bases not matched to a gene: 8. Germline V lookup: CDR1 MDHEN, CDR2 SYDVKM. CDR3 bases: TGTGCCAGCAACACAGGGGAACGTTATCAGCCCCAGCATTTT. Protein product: CASNTGERYQPQHF.

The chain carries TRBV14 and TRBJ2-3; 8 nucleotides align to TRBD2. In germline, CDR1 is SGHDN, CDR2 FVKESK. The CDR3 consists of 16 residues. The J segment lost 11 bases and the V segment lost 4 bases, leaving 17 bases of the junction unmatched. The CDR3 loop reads CASSPLAGGITREQYF. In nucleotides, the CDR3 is TGTGCCAGCAGCCCCCTGGCGGGGGGCATAACGAGGGAGCAGTATTTT.

The CDR3 is CASSLQGNNEQFF. The CDR3 DNA reads as TGTGCCAGCTCACTACAGGGAAACAATGAGCAGTTCTTC. The chain links TRBV18 to TRBJ2-1, with D possibly being TRBD1 (6 bases). This CDR3 region has 13 residues. Trimming took 4 bases from V and 5 from J, leaving 9 bases between them. The germline CDR1 and CDR2 sequences are KGHSH and LQKENI.

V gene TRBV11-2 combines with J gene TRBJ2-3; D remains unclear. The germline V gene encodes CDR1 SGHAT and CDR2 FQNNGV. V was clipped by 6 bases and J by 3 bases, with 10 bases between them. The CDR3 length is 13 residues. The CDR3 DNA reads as TGTGCCAGCAGAAGCTTAGGAACAGATACGCAGTATTTT. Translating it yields CASRSLGTDTQYF.

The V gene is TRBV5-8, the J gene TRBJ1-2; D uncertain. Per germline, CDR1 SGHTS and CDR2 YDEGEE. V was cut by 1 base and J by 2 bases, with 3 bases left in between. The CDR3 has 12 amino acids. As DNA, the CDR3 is TGTGCCAGCAGCTTGCAAAACTATGGCTACACCTTC. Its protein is CASSLQNYGYTF.

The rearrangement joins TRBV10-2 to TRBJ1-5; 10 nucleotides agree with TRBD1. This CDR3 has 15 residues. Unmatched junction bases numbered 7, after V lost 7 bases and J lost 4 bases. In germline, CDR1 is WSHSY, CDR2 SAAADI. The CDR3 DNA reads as TGCGCCAGCACCGGTCAGGGACAGGGGAATCAGCCCCAGCATTTT. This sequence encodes CASTGQGQGNQPQHF.

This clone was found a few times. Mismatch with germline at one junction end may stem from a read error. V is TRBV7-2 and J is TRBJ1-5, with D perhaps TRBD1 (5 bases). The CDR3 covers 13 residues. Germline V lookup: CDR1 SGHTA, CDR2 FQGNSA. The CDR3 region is CASSLSRESVVNF. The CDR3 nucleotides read TGTGCCAGCAGCTTATCCAGGGAGTCGGTCGTAAATTTT.

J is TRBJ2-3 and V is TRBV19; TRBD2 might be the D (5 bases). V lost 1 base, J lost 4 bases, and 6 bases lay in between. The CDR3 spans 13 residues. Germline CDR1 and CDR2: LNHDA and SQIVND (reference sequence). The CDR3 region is CASSIGTSDTQYF. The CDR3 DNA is TGTGCCAGTAGTATAGGGACTTCAGATACGCAGTATTTT.

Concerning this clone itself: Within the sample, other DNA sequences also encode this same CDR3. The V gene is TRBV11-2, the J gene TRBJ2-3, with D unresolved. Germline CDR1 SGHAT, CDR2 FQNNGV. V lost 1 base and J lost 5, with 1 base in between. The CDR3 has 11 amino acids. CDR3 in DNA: TGTGCCAGCAGCTTAGGAGATACGCAGTATTTT. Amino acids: CASSLGDTQYF.

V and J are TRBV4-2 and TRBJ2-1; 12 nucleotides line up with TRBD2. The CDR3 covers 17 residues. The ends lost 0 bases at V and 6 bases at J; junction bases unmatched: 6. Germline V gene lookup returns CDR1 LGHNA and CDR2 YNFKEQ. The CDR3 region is CASSQETSGGIFNEQFF. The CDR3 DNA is TGTGCCAGCAGCCAAGAGACTAGCGGGGGCATATTCAATGAGCAGTTCTTC.

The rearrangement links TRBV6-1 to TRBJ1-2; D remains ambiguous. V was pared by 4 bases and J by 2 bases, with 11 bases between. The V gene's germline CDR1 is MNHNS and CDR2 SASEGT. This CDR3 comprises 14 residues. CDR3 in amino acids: CASSAISQNYGYTF. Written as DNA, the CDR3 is TGTGCCAGCAGTGCAATTAGTCAGAACTATGGCTACACCTTC.

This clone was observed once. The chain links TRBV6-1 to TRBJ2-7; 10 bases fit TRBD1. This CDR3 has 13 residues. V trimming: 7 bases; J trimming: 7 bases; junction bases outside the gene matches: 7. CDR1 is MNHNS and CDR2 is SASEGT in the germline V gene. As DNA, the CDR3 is TGTGCCAGCACCCGACAGGGGGCGGGGGAGCAGTACTTC. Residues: CASTRQGAGEQYF.

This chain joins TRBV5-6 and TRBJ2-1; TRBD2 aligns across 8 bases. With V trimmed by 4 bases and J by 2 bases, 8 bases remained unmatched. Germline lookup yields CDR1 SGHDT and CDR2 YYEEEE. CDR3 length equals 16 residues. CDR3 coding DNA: TGTGCCAGCAGCCCGGTCGGGGGGGGAGCCTACAATGAGCAGTTCTTC. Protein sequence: CASSPVGGGAYNEQFF.

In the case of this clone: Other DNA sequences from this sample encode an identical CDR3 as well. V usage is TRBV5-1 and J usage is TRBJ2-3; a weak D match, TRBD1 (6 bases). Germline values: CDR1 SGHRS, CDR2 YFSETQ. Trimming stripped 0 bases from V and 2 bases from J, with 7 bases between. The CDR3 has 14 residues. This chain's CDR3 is CASSLGGPTDTQYF. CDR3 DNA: TGCGCCAGCAGCTTGGGGGGGCCCACAGATACGCAGTATTTT. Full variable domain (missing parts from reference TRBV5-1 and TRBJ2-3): KAGVTQTPRYLIKTRGQQVTLSCSPISGHRSVSWYQQTPGQGLQFLFEYFSETQRNKGNFPGRFSGRQFSNSRSEMNVSTLELGDSALYLCASSLGGPTDTQYFGPGTRLTVL.

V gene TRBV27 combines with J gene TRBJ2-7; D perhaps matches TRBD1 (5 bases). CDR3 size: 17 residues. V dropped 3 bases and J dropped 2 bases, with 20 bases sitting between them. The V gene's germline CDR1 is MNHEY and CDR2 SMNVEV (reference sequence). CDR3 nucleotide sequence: TGTGCCAGCAGTTTTGGGCAGGGCGGTTTTAGAGCCTACGAGCAGTACTTC. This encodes CASSFGQGGFRAYEQYF.